This paragraph reports one TCR beta chain. A single base separates this from a much larger clone, so it may be a read error. For the second PCR, which ran for about 6 to 11 cycles, a sample-barcoded 5' primer and a J-beta primer mix were used. TCRdb reprocessed the 5' RACE reads via MiXCR and lists one record per CDR3 protein. Seen here are about 680,000 distinct CDR3 sequences, approximately 50% observed once, and the top ten hold around a third. This entry belongs to a study of blood T cells in healthy people across ages. This CDR3 has 14 residues. Trimming took off 2 bases at V and 4 bases at J, with 11 bases between the two ends. Germline V lookup: CDR1 DFQATT, CDR2 SNEGSKA (reference sequence).

The sample consisted of blood. The chain couples TRBV20-1 to TRBJ1-4; maybe TRBD1 (6 bases). This receptor was obtained from a woman aged 55-70 years in good health. The DNA for the CDR3 is TGCAGTGCTAGATGCAGGGGCCATAATGAAAAACTGTTTTTT. Translating gives CSARCRGHNEKLFF.